This passage covers 4 T cell receptor beta chains from one sample sequenced in a study of CD8 T cells in ankylosing spondylitis (dated by TCRdb to 2016 to 2017). Summary of the overall study and its limitations: A TCR beta motif of about 8 highly homologous amino acid variants appeared characteristic of blood from ankylosing spondylitis patients.

Their cognate antigens are unknown. The library came from 5' RACE. The instrument was an Illumina HiSeq 2500. TCRdb reran the public reads through fastp at Q25 and MiXCR, keeping productive beta chains. Every CDR3 protein is listed once, alongside the most common genes and DNA of its rows. Recorded for this sample are fewer than 550,000 distinct CDR3 sequences; about 5.4% of them occurred a single time. The ten largest account for roughly 3.5% of the sample. Sequencing input: blood, either unsorted or a sorted T cell fraction (not recorded which). These receptors came from a male donor with ankylosing spondylitis.

The chain recombines TRBV5-1 with TRBJ2-1, with 8 bases matching TRBD2. Trimming took 0 bases from V and 8 from J; bases not matched to a gene: 7. Per the germline V gene, CDR1 is SGHRS and CDR2 is YFSETQ. The CDR3 runs to 15 residues. The DNA for the CDR3 is TGCGCCAGCAGCTTGGGGCCCCCGGGAGGGGATGAGCAGTTCTTC. It translates to CASSLGPPGGDEQFF.

This clonotype came up many times. This rearrangement joins TRBV4-3 to TRBJ2-2; no firm D call. V lost 1 base and J lost 1, with 16 bases in between. CDR1 and CDR2 (germline): LGHNA, YSLEER. The CDR3 loop spans 18 amino acids. The CDR3 coding sequence is TGCGCCAGCAGCCAAGGGGCTACACGAACCCAGAACACCGGGGAGCTGTTTTTT. As protein: CASSQGATRTQNTGELFF.

This clonotype appeared many times. The CDR3, as DNA: TGCGCCAGCAGCCCCCGCGGAGGTGGGGCCAACGTCCTGACTTTC. It specifies CASSPRGGGANVLTF. The rearrangement uses TRBV5-1 and TRBJ2-6, with D maybe TRBD2 (5 bases). This CDR3 contains 15 residues. The germline gives CDR1 SGHRS, CDR2 YFSETQ. V was clipped by 4 bases and J by 3 bases, with 11 bases between them.

This clonotype has a count of ten or more. The J gene is TRBJ1-5, the V gene TRBV20-1, with a weak D call TRBD1 (6 bases). V lost 6 bases, J lost 7 bases, and 19 bases lay in between. This CDR3 contains 14 residues. From germline, CDR1 is DFQATT and CDR2 SNEGSKA (reference sequence). The CDR3 DNA is TGCAGTGCCAGGAACAGGGTCGGGACCCAGCCCCAGCATTTT. Protein product: CSARNRVGTQPQHF.